The 9 T cell receptor beta chains given below trace back to one sample, sequenced in a study of CD8+CD57+ T cells in acquired aplastic anemia. CDR3 and TCR beta VDJ profiling relied on a genomic DNA template. TCRdb analysed the reads with MiXCR anew, one entry per CDR3 protein. The sample lists about 220,000 distinct CDR3 sequences, roughly 33% occurring once. What was sequenced was sorted CD4+, CD8+, or CD8+CD57+ T cells (not recorded which) from PBMCs. These receptors were obtained from a human donor in good health, serving as a control.

This clonotype was picked up many times. The chain combines TRBV5-1 with TRBJ2-3; D call uncertain. The V end lost 0 bases, the J end lost 5 bases, and 4 bases lay between the germline ends. The CDR3 consists of 12 residues. Germline CDR1 and CDR2: SGHRS and YFSETQ. The CDR3 DNA sequence: TGCGCCAGCAGCTTGGTGTTAGATACGCAGTATTTT. As protein: CASSLVLDTQYF. The whole variable domain, filled in from reference TRBV5-1 and TRBJ2-3, reads KAGVTQTPRYLIKTRGQQVTLSCSPISGHRSVSWYQQTPGQGLQFLFEYFSETQRNKGNFPGRFSGRQFSNSRSEMNVSTLELGDSALYLCASSLVLDTQYFGPGTRLTVL.

V usage is TRBV5-1 and J usage is TRBJ1-1; D gene uncertain. Per germline, CDR1 SGHRS and CDR2 YFSETQ. V shed 1 base and J shed 1 base, with 17 bases lying between them. The CDR3 consists of 17 residues. CDR3 sequence: CASSLNFRTGANTEAFF. The CDR3 DNA is TGCGCCAGCAGCTTGAACTTCCGAACGGGTGCGAACACTGAAGCTTTCTTT.

Comment on this clonotype: With a much larger clone just one base away, this may be a read error. The chain is built from TRBV4-2 and TRBJ2-7; D unclear. The germline gives CDR1 LGHNA, CDR2 YNFKEQ. CDR3 length: 13 residues. This chain's CDR3 is CASSLEFAYEQCF. CDR3 nucleotide sequence: TGTGCCAGCAGTCTTGAATTCGCCTACGAGCAGTGCTTC.

Turning to this clonotype: A junction boundary mismatches the germline segment, possibly from a read error. This rearrangement joins TRBV6-5 to TRBJ2-7; D unresolved. Looked up from germline, CDR1 is MNHEY and CDR2 is SVGAGI. CDR3 length equals 15 residues. CDR3 coding DNA: TGTGCCAGCAGTTATTTCCAATCGACCTCCCACGAGCAGTACTTC. Protein: CASSYFQSTSHEQYF.

In its sample, this clonotype was seen many times. The gene calls are TRBV2 and TRBJ1-3, with unresolved D. Germline V gives CDR1 SNHLY, CDR2 FYNNEI. The length of the CDR3 is 17 residues. The V end lost 2 bases, the J end lost 1 base, and 15 bases lay between the germline ends. The CDR3 here is CASSELAVTTSGNTIYF. In nucleotides, the CDR3 is TGTGCCAGCAGTGAACTGGCTGTCACGACGTCTGGAAACACCATATATTTT.

The chain has TRBV19 and TRBJ1-6; 9 bases agree with TRBD1. The CDR3 length is 14 residues. V shed 1 base, J shed 8 bases, and the junction held 0 bases outside the gene matches. Germline V gives CDR1 LNHDA, CDR2 SQIVND (reference sequence). The CDR3 protein is CASSIGTGDSPLHF. The CDR3 DNA reads as TGTGCCAGTAGTATAGGGACAGGGGATTCACCCCTCCACTTT.

In regard to this clonotype: A much larger clone differs from this one at a single base, so this may be a read error. The gene calls are TRBV11-2 and TRBJ2-1; the D is unclear. V lost 3 bases and J lost 2, with 8 bases in between. There are 14 residues in the CDR3. Germline V lookup: CDR1 SGHAT, CDR2 FQNNGV. The CDR3 DNA reads as TGTGCCAGCAGCTTGTCTAAGACCTACAATGAGCAGTTCTTC. Translation: CASSLSKTYNEQFF.

This clonotype was counted ten times or more. The chain is built from TRBV7-2 and TRBJ2-2, with a weak D call TRBD2 (5 bases). V gave up 3 bases and J gave up 3 bases, with 14 bases separating them. The CDR3 is 16 residues long. CDR1 and CDR2 from the germline V gene are SGHTA and FQGNSA. The CDR3 DNA reads TGTGCCAGCAGCTTCGGACTGTATTCGGACACCGGGGAGCTGTTTTTT. Protein product: CASSFGLYSDTGELFF.

This clonotype occurred many times. The DNA for the CDR3 is TGTGCCAGCAGCCGCAGGTCCCCTGGAAACACCATATATTTT. Amino acid sequence: CASSRRSPGNTIYF. This chain joins TRBV6-1 and TRBJ1-3; D remains ambiguous. The V and J ends lost 6 bases and 2 bases respectively, with 11 bases between them. The CDR3 runs to 14 residues. Germline V gene sequence: CDR1 MNHNS, CDR2 SASEGT.